This is a list of T cell receptor beta chains from one sample in a study of identical twins. TCRdb processed the 5' RACE reads anew with MiXCR; each CDR3 protein has one entry. The table includes some 1,600,000 distinct CDR3 sequences, 25% to 35% detected once. Sequencing used cord blood. These receptors were taken from a newborn girl in good health. The CDR3 runs from the conserved cysteine through the conserved F or W. Each record gives: D gene, clone size, J gene, CDR3 length, V gene, CDR3 DNA, CDR3 protein. A D gene is named only where the DNA matches it firmly. Clone sizes are given selectively: once, few, many, or a class where the clone is expanded.

D: TRBD2
size: .
J: TRBJ2-1
length: 18
V: TRBV29-1
DNA: TGCAGCGTTGGTCGAGGGCTAGCGGGGGGGAGCTCCTACAATGAGCAGTTCTTC
CDR3: CSVGRGLAGGSSYNEQFF

D: TRBD1
size: .
J: TRBJ2-2
length: 15
V: TRBV6-6
DNA: TGTGCCAGCAGGAAGACAGGGGGGGCGACCGGGGAGCTGTTTTTT
CDR3: CASRKTGGATGELFF

D: .
size: .
J: TRBJ1-1
length: 11
V: TRBV4-1
DNA: TGCGCCAGCAGCCAAGATTACGAAGCTTTCTTT
CDR3: CASSQDYEAFF

D: .
size: many
J: TRBJ1-2
length: 12
V: TRBV2
DNA: TGTGCCAGCAGTGAAGACCGCTATGGCTACACCTTC
CDR3: CASSEDRYGYTF

D: .
size: .
J: TRBJ1-2
length: 15
V: TRBV10-2
DNA: TGCGCCAGCAGTGAGATTCCCAGACCTAACTATGGCTACACCTTC
CDR3: CASSEIPRPNYGYTF

D: TRBD2
size: few
J: TRBJ2-2
length: 18
V: TRBV12-3/TRBV12-4
DNA: TGTGCCAGCAGTCCCATGGGCAGCGGGAGGAAGGGGACCGGGGAGCTGTTTTTT
CDR3: CASSPMGSGRKGTGELFF

D: .
size: .
J: TRBJ1-6
length: 14
V: TRBV28
DNA: TGTGCCAGCATTGGGGGTCATCGGAATTCACCCCTCCACTTT
CDR3: CASIGGHRNSPLHF

D: TRBD2
size: .
J: TRBJ2-1
length: 12
V: TRBV7-2
DNA: TGTGCCAGCAGCCAGACTAGCCATGAGCAGTTCTTC
CDR3: CASSQTSHEQFF

D: TRBD1
size: few
J: TRBJ1-5
length: 19
V: TRBV20-1
DNA: TGCAGTGCTAGAGTCGCGGACAGGTCGGGTGGGTATAGCAATCAGCCCCAGCATTTT
CDR3: CSARVADRSGGYSNQPQHF

D: TRBD2
size: .
J: TRBJ2-5
length: 14
V: TRBV3-1
DNA: TGTGCCAGCAGCCAAATTGGACTAGCGGAGACCCAGTACTTC
CDR3: CASSQIGLAETQYF

D: TRBD2
size: .
J: TRBJ2-3
length: 18
V: TRBV14
DNA: TGTGCCAGCAGCCACGATCCCCGACTAGCGCGATCCGCAGGTACGCAGTATTTT
CDR3: CASSHDPRLARSAGTQYF

D: .
size: .
J: TRBJ1-2
length: 15
V: TRBV12-3/TRBV12-4
DNA: TGTGCCAGCAGTCCAGATACAGGAGTTAGCTATGGCTACACCTTC
CDR3: CASSPDTGVSYGYTF

D: TRBD2
size: few
J: TRBJ2-3
length: 17
V: TRBV7-9
DNA: TGTGCCAGCAGCTCGCCACTAGCGGGGGCTCTGACAGATACGCAGTATTTT
CDR3: CASSSPLAGALTDTQYF

D: TRBD1
size: .
J: TRBJ1-1
length: 13
V: TRBV6-2/TRBV6-3
DNA: TGTGCCAGCAGTTACCGACAGGGCACTGAAGCTTTCTTT
CDR3: CASSYRQGTEAFF

D: TRBD1
size: few
J: TRBJ2-1
length: 15
V: TRBV5-1
DNA: TGCGCCAGCAGCTTGCGTCCGACAGGGGACAATGAGCAGTTCTTC
CDR3: CASSLRPTGDNEQFF

D: .
size: .
J: TRBJ2-7
length: 16
V: TRBV12-3/TRBV12-4
DNA: TGTGCCAGCAGTTTAGGACGCAGGGTCCCCTCCTACGAGCAGTACTTC
CDR3: CASSLGRRVPSYEQYF

D: .
size: .
J: TRBJ2-1
length: 13
V: TRBV5-1
DNA: TGCGCCAGCAGGAGGGAAAGGTACAATGAGCAGTTCTTC
CDR3: CASRRERYNEQFF

D: TRBD1
size: .
J: TRBJ2-5
length: 14
V: TRBV5-1
DNA: TGCGCCAGCAGCTCCGGGACAGGGATGGAGACCCAGTACTTC
CDR3: CASSSGTGMETQYF

D: .
size: few
J: TRBJ2-6
length: 17
V: TRBV28
DNA: TGTGCCAGCAGCCCCCCCCGGCCGAGCTCTGGGGCCAACGTCCTGACTTTC
CDR3: CASSPPRPSSGANVLTF

D: TRBD2
size: .
J: TRBJ2-7
length: 14
V: TRBV30
DNA: TGTGCCTGGAGGCTTGACGGGGGGACCTACGAGCAGTACTTC
CDR3: CAWRLDGGTYEQYF

D: .
size: few
J: TRBJ2-3
length: 15
V: TRBV9
DNA: TGTGCCAGCAGCGCCGACCCGTTCAGGGCAGATACGCAGTATTTT
CDR3: CASSADPFRADTQYF

D: TRBD2
size: few
J: TRBJ2-3
length: 16
V: TRBV20-1
DNA: TGCAGTGCTAGGGGGGGGACTAGCAGGTCCACAGATACGCAGTATTTT
CDR3: CSARGGTSRSTDTQYF

D: .
size: .
J: TRBJ1-4
length: 13
V: TRBV29-1
DNA: TGCAGCGTTACCGGGATCTGGGGTGAAAAACTGTTTTTT
CDR3: CSVTGIWGEKLFF

D: .
size: .
J: TRBJ2-1
length: 13
V: TRBV12-3/TRBV12-4
DNA: TGTGCCAGCAGTTTCGCCGGGATCAATGAGCAGTTCTTC
CDR3: CASSFAGINEQFF

D: TRBD1
size: few
J: TRBJ1-5
length: 17
V: TRBV10-3
DNA: TGTGCCATCAGTGATTATTGGGACAGGGGACATAATCAGCCCCAGCATTTT
CDR3: CAISDYWDRGHNQPQHF

D: TRBD1
size: .
J: TRBJ2-2
length: 14
V: TRBV29-1
DNA: TGCAGCGTCCTGGGACAGGGCAACACCGGGGAGCTGTTTTTT
CDR3: CSVLGQGNTGELFF

D: TRBD1
size: few
J: TRBJ2-7
length: 15
V: TRBV6-1
DNA: TGTGCCAGCGGCGACATAGGACAGGGGGCCTACGAGCAGTACTTC
CDR3: CASGDIGQGAYEQYF

D: .
size: .
J: TRBJ2-3
length: 12
V: TRBV6-6
DNA: TGTGCCAGCCAAACCCAAAGGGATACGCAGTATTTT
CDR3: CASQTQRDTQYF

D: .
size: once
J: TRBJ1-2
length: 15
V: TRBV5-5
DNA: TGTGCCAGCAGCTTGGGGACAGTGGCGGGATATGGCTACACCTTC
CDR3: CASSLGTVAGYGYTF

D: .
size: few
J: TRBJ2-5
length: 14
V: TRBV10-1
DNA: TGCGCCAGCAGTGAAACCGGGAAAAAAGAGACCCAGTACTTC
CDR3: CASSETGKKETQYF

D: .
size: few
J: TRBJ1-2
length: 15
V: TRBV28
DNA: TGTGCCAGCACTTTTCAGGGGAGAGCTAACTATGGCTACACCTTC
CDR3: CASTFQGRANYGYTF

D: .
size: few
J: TRBJ2-1
length: 16
V: TRBV11-2
DNA: TGTGCCAGCAGCTTAGATTGGCAGGGCTCCTACAATGAGCAGTTCTTC
CDR3: CASSLDWQGSYNEQFF

D: .
size: .
J: TRBJ1-1
length: 15
V: TRBV20-1
DNA: TGCAGTGCTAGAGATAGGGAAAAGTGGAGCACTGAAGCTTTCTTT
CDR3: CSARDREKWSTEAFF

D: TRBD1
size: many
J: TRBJ2-7
length: 13
V: TRBV12-3/TRBV12-4
DNA: TGTGCCAGCAGTTTCACACAGGGGAACGAGCAGTACTTC
CDR3: CASSFTQGNEQYF

D: TRBD2
size: few
J: TRBJ2-3
length: 18
V: TRBV4-1
DNA: TGCGCCAGCAGCCAAGTTTTGGCTAGCGGGGCTAGCACAGATACGCAGTATTTT
CDR3: CASSQVLASGASTDTQYF

D: .
size: .
J: TRBJ1-6
length: 13
V: TRBV20-1
DNA: TGCAGTGCTAGAACGCCTAATAATTCACCCCTCCACTTT
CDR3: CSARTPNNSPLHF

D: TRBD2
size: few
J: TRBJ2-1
length: 14
V: TRBV5-1
DNA: TGCGCCAGCAGCTTGACTAGCGGGAGAAGTGAGCAGTTCTTC
CDR3: CASSLTSGRSEQFF

D: TRBD2
size: .
J: TRBJ2-1
length: 14
V: TRBV20-1
DNA: TGCAGTGCGAGGACTAGCGGGGGAAGCTATGAGCAGTTCTTC
CDR3: CSARTSGGSYEQFF

D: .
size: few
J: TRBJ1-4
length: 15
V: TRBV27
DNA: TGTGCCAGCAGTTTTTCGACAGCAACTAATGAAAAACTGTTTTTT
CDR3: CASSFSTATNEKLFF

D: .
size: .
J: TRBJ2-1
length: 17
V: TRBV21-1
DNA: TGTGCCAGCAGCAGAGGGTTAGCGCGAAAACTGTACAATGAGCAGTTCTTC
CDR3: CASSRGLARKLYNEQFF

D: .
size: .
J: TRBJ2-4
length: 16
V: TRBV21-1
DNA: TGTGCCAGCAGCAAAGGATTGCGGGGGCAAAAAAACATTCAGTACTTC
CDR3: CASSKGLRGQKNIQYF